This section outlines one T cell receptor (beta chain) sequence together with its context. This entry is derived from a study of blood T cell repertoires in COVID-19. The method was immunoSEQ multiplex PCR; TCRdb's version includes in-frame clones alone and lacks a portion of them. The repertoire holds about 350,000 clones, with 65% to 90% as singletons. Germline lookup yields CDR1 SGDLS and CDR2 YYNGEE. The CDR3 is 15 amino acids. Trimming shortened V by 0 bases and J by 3 bases, and 11 bases separated the two germline ends. The receptor's source is an older woman with COVID-19, enrolled during active disease. Sequenced material: peripheral blood. J is TRBJ2-3 and V is TRBV9; TRBD1 might be the D (6 bases). CDR3 coding DNA: TGTGCCAGCAGCGTAGGAGAGGGGGTAACAGATACGCAGTATTTT. Translated: CASSVGEGVTDTQYF.